What follows are 29 T cell receptor beta chains derived from one specimen sequenced in a study of blood T cell repertoires in COVID-19. The table came from immunoSEQ multiplex PCR; TCRdb's copy has only in-frame clones and leaves some out. The profile covers some 350,000 clones, with around 87% appearing a single time and 6.5% to 7% taken by the ten largest. Sequencing used peripheral blood. The receptor source for this set is a man younger than 35 with active or convalescent COVID-19.

The chain has TRBV6-2 or TRBV6-3 and TRBJ1-6; 11 bases align to TRBD1. The V gene end was trimmed by 0 bases and the J gene end by 7 bases; junction bases not matched to a gene: 5. Germline V gene lookup returns CDR1 MNHEY and CDR2 SVGEGT. The CDR3 is 17 amino acids. The CDR3 DNA is TGTGCCAGCAGTTACTCAAGGACAGGGGGCTTAAATTCACCCCTCCACTTT. Translated: CASSYSRTGGLNSPLHF.

The chain is built from TRBV2 and TRBJ1-4, with 7 bases fitting TRBD1. CDR1 and CDR2 from the germline V gene are SNHLY and FYNNEI. V gave up 5 bases and J gave up 7 bases; unmatched junction bases: 7. The CDR3 sequence is 14 residues long. In DNA, the CDR3 is TGTGCCAGCAGTCCGACAGACAGGGCTGAAAAACTGTTTTTT. Residues: CASSPTDRAEKLFF.

This chain uses TRBV21-1 with TRBJ1-1; the DNA was not used to check the table's D call, TRBD1. TRBV21-1 is termed a pseudogene. The CDR3 is 15 residues long. For the CDR3, the DNA is TGTGCCAGCAGCAACCGTCCTTACATGAACACTGAAGCTTTCTTT. Its translation is CASSNRPYMNTEAFF.

V gene TRBV5-6 combines with J gene TRBJ2-7, with a weak D call TRBD2 (6 bases). The CDR3 runs to 14 residues. Germline assignment: CDR1 SGHDT and CDR2 YYEEEE. V lost 6 bases and J lost 1, with 14 bases in between. CDR3 sequence reads: CASTPAGFSYEQYF. CDR3 coding DNA: TGTGCCAGCACCCCCGCGGGGTTTTCCTACGAGCAGTACTTC.

This clone was seen only once. The V call is TRBV7-2, the J call TRBJ2-5, with a tentative D call TRBD2 (5 bases). Per germline, CDR1 SGHTA and CDR2 FQGNSA. Trimming took 0 bases from V and 5 from J, leaving 13 bases between them. This CDR3 is 15 amino acids long. The CDR3 nucleotides read TGTGCCAGCAGCTTAGCCCCGGGGAAGTATGAGACCCAGTACTTC. Its translation: CASSLAPGKYETQYF. Variable domain in full (rest from reference TRBV7-2 and TRBJ2-5): GAGVSQSPSNKVTEKGKDVELRCDPISGHTALYWYRQSLGQGLEFLIYFQGNSAPDKSGLPSDRFSAERTGGSVSTLTIQRTQQEDSAVYLCASSLAPGKYETQYFGPGTRLLVL.

This chain joins TRBV27 and TRBJ1-5; 9 bases agree with TRBD1. Germline CDR1 MNHEY, CDR2 SMNVEV (reference sequence). The trim removed 6 bases at V and 2 bases at J, leaving 5 bases unmatched. The CDR3 consists of 15 residues. The CDR3 region is CASRTGGWGNQPQHF. Here the CDR3 DNA reads TGTGCCAGCAGAACAGGGGGCTGGGGCAATCAGCCCCAGCATTTT.

The CDR3 reads CATSVGQGVTGYTF. The CDR3 DNA sequence: TGTGCCACCAGCGTTGGACAGGGGGTAACGGGCTACACCTTC. V and J are TRBV15 and TRBJ1-2; 10 bases map to TRBD1. V lost 5 bases to trimming and J lost 8 bases; unmatched junction nucleotides: 8. The length of the CDR3 is 14 residues. CDR1 is LNHNV and CDR2 is YYDKDF in the germline V gene (reference sequence).

In this sample, this clone turned up once. V is TRBV4-2 and J is TRBJ2-3; 10 bases align to TRBD2. Germline V lookup: CDR1 LGHNA, CDR2 YNFKEQ. Trimming cost V 1 base and J 3 bases; bases outside gene matches: 4. This CDR3 has 16 amino acids. In DNA, the CDR3 is TGTGCCAGCAGCCAAGTCAGCGGGAGGGGGACAGATACGCAGTATTTT. The encoded protein is CASSQVSGRGTDTQYF.

The CDR3 DNA reads as TGTGCCAGCACTTGGGACACCTGGAACACCGGGGAGCTGTTTTTT. Translation gives CASTWDTWNTGELFF. V usage is TRBV5-6 and J usage is TRBJ2-2; perhaps TRBD1 as D (6 bases). V lost 6 bases and J 1 base, leaving 13 bases between the germline ends. CDR1 SGHDT and CDR2 YYEEEE come from the germline V gene. The CDR3 loop spans 15 amino acids.

This rearrangement joins TRBV10-3 to TRBJ2-4; D is ambiguous. V was clipped by 0 bases and J by 9 bases, with 9 bases between them. The CDR3 is 13 amino acids. Germline CDR1 and CDR2: ENHRY and SYGVKD. CDR3 sequence (DNA): TGTGCCATCAGTGAGTCGGTGAGATCCATTCAGTACTTC. Translation: CAISESVRSIQYF.

The J gene is TRBJ1-5, the V gene TRBV2; TRBD1 aligns across 7 bases. This CDR3 is 15 amino acids long. Losses at the gene ends were 8 bases for V and 2 bases for J; bases not matched to a gene: 9. From germline, CDR1 is SNHLY and CDR2 FYNNEI. Written as DNA, the CDR3 is TGTGCCAGCCAAACAGGGGCGCCAGGCAATCAGCCCCAGCATTTT. It specifies CASQTGAPGNQPQHF.

The chain links TRBV10-1 to TRBJ1-4, with D perhaps TRBD1 (5 bases). Germline V gene sequence: CDR1 WNHNN, CDR2 SYGVQD (reference sequence). The CDR3 runs to 15 residues. V lost 2 bases and J 5 bases, leaving 12 bases between the germline ends. CDR3 in amino acids: CASSERDSENEKLFF. The CDR3 bases are TGCGCCAGCAGTGAGAGGGACTCAGAGAATGAAAAACTGTTTTTT.

The chain carries TRBV7-6 and TRBJ1-4; TRBD1 agrees at 8 bases. The V segment lost 4 bases and the J segment 8 bases; nucleotides outside the gene matches: 6. CDR1 and CDR2 (germline): SGHVS, FNYEAQ. The CDR3 spans 14 residues. The CDR3 reads CASSSGTGFEKLFF. Written as DNA, the CDR3 is TGTGCCAGCAGCTCCGGGACAGGCTTCGAAAAACTGTTTTTT.

The rearrangement links TRBV5-1 to TRBJ2-2; 9 bases are shared with TRBD1. CDR1 and CDR2 (germline): SGHRS, YFSETQ. V lost 0 bases to trimming and J lost 5 bases; unmatched junction nucleotides: 5. The CDR3 extends over 16 amino acids. CDR3 amino acids: CASSLATGGRTGELFF. The CDR3 DNA reads as TGCGCCAGCAGCTTGGCCACAGGGGGCCGGACCGGGGAGCTGTTTTTT.

To note about this clone: In the same sample, other DNA sequences code for this CDR3. The chain has TRBV29-1 and TRBJ2-2, with 7 positions matching TRBD1. Germline CDR1 and CDR2: SQVTM and ANQGSEA. The V gene end was trimmed by 6 bases and the J gene end by 4 bases; junction bases not matched to a gene: 2. The CDR3 is 12 amino acids. CDR3 in amino acids: CSVSGGTGELFF. In DNA, the CDR3 is TGCAGCGTGTCAGGGGGCACCGGGGAGCTGTTTTTT.

The V gene is TRBV6-2 or TRBV6-3, the J gene TRBJ2-7; D is possibly TRBD2 (5 bases). CDR3 length equals 13 residues. Trimming pared 0 bases from V and 6 bases from J, leaving 9 bases between. The V gene's germline CDR1 is MNHEY and CDR2 SVGEGT. In nucleotides, the CDR3 is TGTGCCAGCAGTTACTCCGAGGGCGGCGAGCAGTACTTC. It codes for CASSYSEGGEQYF.

The chain has TRBV5-1 and TRBJ1-2; the D gene is possibly TRBD1 (5 bases). V lost 4 bases, J lost 8 bases, and 15 bases lay in between. CDR1 and CDR2 from the germline V gene are SGHRS and YFSETQ. The CDR3 sequence is 13 residues long. DNA of the CDR3: TGCGCCAGCAGCGAAGACAGAGGTCGGGGCTACACCTTC. Translated, it gives CASSEDRGRGYTF. Full variable domain (remainder filled in from reference TRBV5-1 and TRBJ1-2): KAGVTQTPRYLIKTRGQQVTLSCSPISGHRSVSWYQQTPGQGLQFLFEYFSETQRNKGNFPGRFSGRQFSNSRSEMNVSTLELGDSALYLCASSEDRGRGYTFGSGTRLTVV.

This chain uses TRBV11-2 with TRBJ1-1, with no clear D. Germline-derived CDR1 and CDR2 are SGHAT and FQNNGV. V lost 5 bases to trimming and J lost 0 bases, with 10 bases between them. This CDR3 comprises 14 residues. DNA for the CDR3: TGTGCCAGCAGCCCGACACAAATGAACACTGAAGCTTTCTTT. It translates to CASSPTQMNTEAFF.

J is TRBJ1-2 and V is TRBV6-2 or TRBV6-3; D not resolved. Germline V gives CDR1 MNHEY, CDR2 SVGEGT. Trimming removed 0 bases from V and 4 bases from J, with 15 bases in between. The CDR3 loop spans 16 amino acids. CDR3 sequence: CASSYSREDLTYGYTF. Written as DNA, the CDR3 is TGTGCCAGCAGTTACTCGCGGGAGGACCTGACCTATGGCTACACCTTC.

This sequence joins TRBV10-3 and TRBJ2-7; D perhaps matches TRBD2 (6 bases). Germline CDR1 and CDR2: ENHRY and SYGVKD. This CDR3 comprises 14 residues. V was cut by 6 bases and J by 2 bases, with 14 bases left in between. Here the CDR3 DNA reads TGTGCCATCAGCCGGGCCGGGGGTCCCTACGAGCAGTACTTC. It translates to CAISRAGGPYEQYF.

The rearrangement joins TRBV11-2 to TRBJ1-1, with D uncertain. The CDR3 has 15 amino acids. Deletions cut 1 base from V and 6 bases from J, with 15 bases between. Germline CDR1 SGHAT, CDR2 FQNNGV. CDR3 protein: CASSLAKAGRPEAFF. The CDR3 DNA reads as TGTGCCAGCAGCTTAGCTAAAGCAGGAAGGCCTGAAGCTTTCTTT.

This clone was detected only a few times. The chain joins TRBV19 to TRBJ1-2, with D hard to call. Germline lookup yields CDR1 LNHDA and CDR2 SQIVND (reference sequence). This CDR3 spans 12 amino acids. V gave up 8 bases and J gave up 1 base, with 8 bases separating them. The CDR3 loop reads CASPTVNYGYTF. The CDR3 DNA follows: TGTGCCAGTCCTACAGTTAACTATGGCTACACCTTC. Using reference TRBV19 and TRBJ1-2 for the parts outside the CDR3, the full variable domain is DGGITQSPKYLFRKEGQNVTLSCEQNLNHDAMYWYRQDPGQGLRLIYYSQIVNDFQKGDIAEGYSVSREKKESFPLTVTSAQKNPTAFYLCASPTVNYGYTFGSGTRLTVV.

The rearrangement uses TRBV4-1 and TRBJ2-1; 9 bases match TRBD2. CDR1 is MGHRA and CDR2 is YSYEKL in the germline V gene. There are 14 residues in the CDR3. Trimming at V came to 3 bases and at J to 5 bases, leaving 2 bases not matched to a gene. DNA for the CDR3: TGCGCCAGCAGCCACGCTAGCGGGAACAATGAGCAGTTCTTC. Encoded protein: CASSHASGNNEQFF.

V usage is TRBV3-1 (or the pseudogene TRBV3-2) and J usage is TRBJ1-6; D is uncertain. V lost 3 bases and J 7 bases, leaving 13 bases between the germline ends. Germline lookup yields CDR1 LGHDT and CDR2 YNNKEL (reference sequence). The CDR3 consists of 15 residues. CDR3 coding DNA: TGTGCCAGCAGCCAGAGAAAGCCCTTGAATTCACCCCTCCACTTT. Protein product: CASSQRKPLNSPLHF.

The chain joins TRBV12-3 or TRBV12-4 to TRBJ2-1, with D possibly matching TRBD2 (6 bases). The CDR3 has 13 residues. With 7 bases removed from V and 6 bases from J, the gap between germline ends came to 13 bases. The CDR3: CASTGTLLNEQFF. CDR3 in DNA: TGTGCCAGCACCGGGACTTTACTCAATGAGCAGTTCTTC.

As for this clone: The junction departs from germline at one end; a sequencing error may be responsible. V usage is TRBV12-3 or TRBV12-4 and J usage is TRBJ1-2; D is perhaps TRBD1 (5 bases). This CDR3 has 12 residues. The CDR3 coding sequence is TGTGCCAGCAGTTTAAAAGGTGGCAGGGCAAACTTC. Protein product: CASSLKGGRANF.

This chain joins TRBV27 and TRBJ1-2; TRBD1 agrees at 7 bases. CDR1 MNHEY and CDR2 SMNVEV come from the germline V gene (reference sequence). The CDR3 contains 14 residues. J was trimmed by 3 bases and V by 3 bases; bases with no gene match: 4. In DNA, the CDR3 is TGTGCCAGCAGTTTGAGACAGGGCTACTATGGCTACACCTTC. Amino acids: CASSLRQGYYGYTF.

This sequence joins TRBV28 and TRBJ1-5; a weak D match, TRBD1 (5 bases). The germline V gene has CDR1 MDHEN and CDR2 SYDVKM. The germline V and J ends were trimmed by 6 bases and 0 bases, with 12 bases remaining between them. This CDR3 is 15 amino acids long. The CDR3 spells CASSPSGVSNQPQHF. In DNA, the CDR3 is TGTGCCAGCAGCCCATCGGGGGTTAGCAATCAGCCCCAGCATTTT.

This clone was detected only once. The gene calls are TRBV5-6 and TRBJ1-5; unclear D gene. V was pared by 0 bases and J by 7 bases, with 17 bases between. Looked up from germline, CDR1 is SGHDT and CDR2 is YYEEEE. This CDR3 spans 16 amino acids. This CDR3 is CASSLGWWQVDQPQHF. The CDR3 nucleotides are TGTGCCAGCAGCTTGGGATGGTGGCAGGTCGACCAGCCCCAGCATTTT.